The source of this TCR beta chain is a study of OX40 agonist ivuxolimab in advanced cancers. The study's findings and limits: At 0.1-3.0 mg/kg, partial responders had clonal expansion among the lowest observed.

A single count supports this clone. What it binds is not known. This CDR3 is built from 16 residues. Germline CDR1 and CDR2: PRHDT and FYEKMQ (reference sequence). J gave up 3 bases and V 2 bases, and 4 bases lay outside the gene matches. TCRdb keeps only in-frame clones here, not all; method: immunoSEQ multiplex PCR. The sample shows more than 45,000 clones, about 88% of them seen only once. The TCR was taken from an adult with an advanced solid tumor such as melanoma, head and neck, liver or kidney cancer. The specimen comprised CD4+ or CD8+ T cells sorted from blood, sampled in a trial of the OX40 agonist ivuxolimab. V usage is TRBV13 and J usage is TRBJ2-3; 11 bases are shared with TRBD2. The CDR3 DNA reads TGTGCCAGCAGCTTAAGTCTAGCGGGGGGAACAGATACGCAGTATTTT. Amino acids: CASSLSLAGGTDTQYF.